The T cell receptor beta chain under discussion was sequenced for a study of T cell responses to AZD1222 COVID-19 vaccine. CDR3 length: 16 residues. Germline lookup yields CDR1 DFQATT and CDR2 SNEGSKA (reference sequence). V lost 3 bases and J 3 bases, leaving 20 bases between the germline ends. Data came from immunoSEQ multiplex PCR; TCRdb stores just in-frame clones and leaves some out. This sample carries fewer than 200,000 clones, about 90% of them seen once, and the ten largest clones take over 1.5%. The chain joins TRBV20-1 to TRBJ1-2; D is possibly TRBD1 (6 bases). This TCR was recovered from an adult in good health. The specimen was peripheral blood, collected on day 0 of AZD1222 vaccination. In nucleotides, the CDR3 is TGCAGTGCTAGTGCCCTTAGTGGGGGGCGGTACTATGGCTACACCTTC. It encodes CSASALSGGRYYGYTF.